Presented here are 9 T cell receptor beta chains from one specimen sequenced in a study of tumor-infiltrating lymphocytes in primary liver carcinoma (dated by TCRdb to the late 2010s). TCRdb lists the instrument as Illumina HiSeq 2500. A constant-region primer and ProtoScript II reverse transcriptase were used to reverse-transcribe TCRbeta-specific cDNA from approximately 550 ng total RNA. The TCRbeta libraries were prepared through three rounds of nested multiplex PCR following a slightly modified ARM-PCR procedure. Each of the first two PCR rounds ran for approximately 10 cycles using multiplex TRBV1-TRBV30 forward primers together with a Cbeta reverse primer. The raw public reads went through TCRdb reprocessing: fastp at Q25, MiXCR clone calling, in-frame beta chains kept. Under each unique CDR3 protein, matching rows form one entry showing the most common genes and DNA. The sample yields 75,000 or so distinct CDR3 sequences; about 70% were counted once. The ten largest make up approximately 30% of the sample.

Without any cell sorting, total RNA and DNA were co-extracted from about 20-30 mg of bulk tissue using the AllPrep DNA/RNA mini kit. Sample: liver tumor tissue from sampling region 4. The label giving this sample's cell subset or site can be read as: tumor region T4, right-lateral pole. Receptor source: a man aged 40-50 years with primary liver carcinoma and hepatitis B virus infection.

Concerning this clonotype: Mismatch with germline at one junction end may stem from a read error. DNA for the CDR3: TGTTCCAGCAGCTTTGGACTCGGACTAGCGGGGACCTCCTACGATGAGCAGTTCTTC. Translation: CSSSFGLGLAGTSYDEQFF. The rearrangement uses TRBV11-1 and TRBJ2-1, with 12 bases fitting TRBD2. The CDR3 consists of 19 residues. Germline CDR1 is SGHAT and CDR2 is FQDESV (reference sequence).

In the case of this clonotype: One end of the junction is discordant with germline, which a read error may explain. This chain uses TRBV12-5 with TRBJ1-1; possibly TRBD1 for D (5 bases). Germline V CDR1 and CDR2: LGHNT, FRNRAP. The CDR3 sequence is 12 residues long. CDR3 loop: CASGLGHGEAFF. The DNA for the CDR3 is TGCGCTAGTGGTTTAGGACATGGCGAGGCTTTCTTT.

A word on this clonotype: Given a much more abundant clone one base away, this may be a read error. The chain combines TRBV6-5 with TRBJ2-5; the D gene is possibly TRBD2 (5 bases). Trimming stripped 7 bases from V and 7 bases from J, with 22 bases between. In germline, CDR1 is MNHEY, CDR2 SVGAGI. The CDR3 sequence is 15 residues long. The CDR3 region has the DNA TGTGCCAGCACCGGAAAAGGGAGCCGGAAAGGGACCCAGTACTTC. Translation: CASTGKGSRKGTQYF.

The chain has TRBV2 and TRBJ2-1, with 9 bases that match TRBD1. CDR1 is SNHLY and CDR2 is FYNNEI in the germline V gene. Unmatched junction bases numbered 17, after V lost 5 bases and J lost 9 bases. The CDR3 length is 17 residues. CDR3 bases: TGTGCCAGCAGTCGCGGGGCATCGGGACAGGGAGGCATTGAGCAGTTCTTC. It yields the protein CASSRGASGQGGIEQFF.

This clonotype was found many times. The junction and the germline gene differ at one end; a read error may be behind it. This chain links TRBV7-8 with TRBJ2-7, with 14 bases matching TRBD2. Germline CDR1 and CDR2: SGHVS and FQNEAQ. The CDR3 loop spans 15 amino acids. This chain's CDR3 is CASSLGTSGSYEQYF. The CDR3 DNA follows: TGCGCCAGCAGCCTTGGGACTAGCGGGAGTTACGAGCAGTACTTC.

As concerns this clonotype: A single base separates this from a much larger clone, so it may be a read error. The genes are TRBV28 and TRBJ2-7; 7 bases fit TRBD1. The germline gives CDR1 MDHEN, CDR2 SYDVKM. The CDR3 is made up of 15 amino acids. With V trimmed by 5 bases and J by 4 bases, 11 bases remained unmatched. DNA for the CDR3: TGTGCCAGCAGTCAGACAGGGTCGAATTGGTACGAGCAGTACTTC. Residues: CASSQTGSNWYEQYF. Using reference TRBV28 and TRBJ2-7 for the parts outside the CDR3, the full variable domain is DVKVTQSSRYLVKRTGEKVFLECVQDMDHENMFWYRQDPGLGLRLIYFSYDVKMKEKGDIPEGYSVSREKKERFSLILESASTNQTSMYLCASSQTGSNWYEQYFGPGTRLTVT.

For this clonotype: No conserved phenylalanine or tryptophan ends this CDR3, so it is likely a read error. The CDR3 nucleotides read TGCAGCGTTGAAGGGACAGGGAATGAACAGTTCTTG. Translated, it gives CSVEGTGNEQFL. The chain links TRBV29-1 to TRBJ2-1, with 8 bases fitting TRBD1. The CDR3 runs to 12 residues. The V gene's germline CDR1 is SQVTM and CDR2 ANQGSEA.

In the case of this clonotype: An end of the junction differs from the germline gene, which may be a read error. The genes are TRBV11-3 and TRBJ2-2, with a weak D call TRBD1 (5 bases). The V gene's germline CDR1 is SGHNT and CDR2 YENEEA. The CDR3 sequence is 16 residues long. The CDR3 sequence: CASSPDGARNIGELFF. The DNA of the CDR3 is TGTGCCAGCAGCCCAGATGGGGCTAGGAACATCGGGGAGCTGTTTTTT.

Regarding this clonotype: The junction does not match germline at one end; this may be a read error. The rearrangement links TRBV6-1 to TRBJ2-1; weak D call: TRBD2 (5 bases). In germline, CDR1 is MNHNS, CDR2 SASEGT. The CDR3 runs 13 residues. The CDR3 loop is CASSERGRNEQFF. The CDR3 region has the DNA TGTGCCAGTAGTGAACGGGGTCGCAATGAGCAGTTCTTC.